This TCR beta chain appears in the sequencing data of a study of cytomegalovirus exposure and HLA in healthy donors. Study-wide findings and caveats: Testing in vitro showed a few CMV-associated chains specific for CMV antigens. While the bulk of TCR sequences proved rare, some public TCRs turned up in many donors. A link between a missense DCLRE1C variant and TCR beta V- and J-gene trimming emerged from a later analysis.

Comment on this clone: Its target is not known.

The length of the CDR3 is 15 residues. Trimming removed 2 bases from V and 4 bases from J; junction bases left unmatched: 4. Per the germline V gene, CDR1 is LNHDA and CDR2 is SQIVND (reference sequence). Primers included in the PCR were 60 Vbeta and 13 Jbeta primers. Measured with immunoSEQ multiplex PCR; TCRdb has only the in-frame clones, and not every one. The sample holds around 110,000 clones, 65% to 80% seen once. The sequence was collected from a woman between 45 and 60 years old in good health and CMV-seropositive. Material for sequencing was PBMCs. This chain joins TRBV19 and TRBJ2-3, with 9 bases that match TRBD1. Written as DNA, the CDR3 is TGTGCCAGTAGTATATCGGACAGGGGATCAGATACGCAGTATTTT. Its protein is CASSISDRGSDTQYF.